The next 9 T cell receptor beta chains were all read from a single sample in a study of T cell responses to AZD1222 COVID-19 vaccine. TCRdb's copy holds only in-frame clones and misses some; the assay was immunoSEQ multiplex PCR. The sample has approximately 150,000 clones; roughly nine tenths are singletons. Sequencing used peripheral blood, obtained 28 days after the second AZD1222 dose. The source is an adult who received the AZD1222 COVID-19 vaccine.

The V and J genes are TRBV4-3 and TRBJ1-2; perhaps TRBD1 as D (5 bases). Per germline, CDR1 LGHNA and CDR2 YSLEER. Trimming shortened V by 1 base and J by 4 bases, and 13 bases separated the two germline ends. The CDR3 loop spans 15 amino acids. The CDR3 region has the DNA TGCGCCAGCAGCCAAGCTGCAGGGAGAGGCTATGGCTACACCTTC. This sequence encodes CASSQAAGRGYGYTF.

V is TRBV4-2 and J is TRBJ2-7, with 8 bases identical to TRBD2. The CDR3 extends over 15 amino acids. Germline loops: CDR1 LGHNA, CDR2 YNFKEQ. V trimming: 1 base; J trimming: 1 base; junction bases outside the gene matches: 3. The CDR3 bases are TGTGCCAGCAGCCAAGGGTTAGCGGGGTCCTACGAGCAGTACTTC. Translated: CASSQGLAGSYEQYF.

The table lists this clone with a count of one. CDR3 sequence reads: CAITPTEEMNTEAFF. The CDR3, as DNA: TGTGCCATCACCCCGACGGAGGAAATGAACACTGAAGCTTTCTTT. The V gene is TRBV10-3, the J gene TRBJ1-1; D remains unclear. Germline V gives CDR1 ENHRY, CDR2 SYGVKD. Deletions cut 7 bases from V and 0 bases from J, with 15 bases between. The CDR3 is 15 amino acids.

The chain employs TRBV4-2 and TRBJ1-4; 8 bases line up with TRBD1. The germline V gene encodes CDR1 LGHNA and CDR2 YNFKEQ. With V trimmed by 4 bases and J by 5 bases, 3 bases remained unmatched. There are 14 residues in the CDR3. The CDR3 nucleotides are TGTGCCAGCAGCCTTGGACAGGGCAATGAAAAACTGTTTTTT. It translates to CASSLGQGNEKLFF.

The J gene is TRBJ1-2, the V gene TRBV4-3; no reliable D call. The CDR3 is 16 amino acids. V lost 0 bases and J 2 bases, leaving 13 bases between the germline ends. From germline, CDR1 is LGHNA and CDR2 YSLEER. The CDR3 DNA reads as TGCGCCAGCAGCCAAGATTTAGAACACCGAAACTATGGCTACACCTTC. The encoded protein is CASSQDLEHRNYGYTF.

This chain connects TRBV7-6 to TRBJ1-5, with D uncertain. This CDR3 region has 13 residues. The V gene lost 2 bases and the J gene lost 5 bases, with 7 bases spanning the gap. The germline V gene has CDR1 SGHVS and CDR2 FNYEAQ. The CDR3 region is CASSLSADQPQHF. CDR3 DNA: TGTGCCAGCAGCTTATCTGCTGATCAGCCCCAGCATTTT.

The CDR3: CASTQTAGGINEQFF. CDR3 bases: TGTGCCAGCACCCAGACGGCGGGAGGGATAAATGAGCAGTTCTTC. J is TRBJ2-1 and V is TRBV27; the match to TRBD2 covers 9 bases. The germline V gene has CDR1 MNHEY and CDR2 SMNVEV (reference sequence). With 7 bases clipped from V and 7 bases from J, the junction kept 11 bases outside the gene matches. This CDR3 contains 15 residues.

This rearrangement joins TRBV15 to TRBJ1-5; no firm D call. This CDR3 is 18 amino acids long. Germline assignment: CDR1 LNHNV and CDR2 YYDKDF (reference sequence). The germline V and J ends were trimmed by 0 bases and 3 bases, with 18 bases remaining between them. This CDR3 reads CATSRDPPGRLSNQPQHF. In nucleotides, the CDR3 is TGTGCCACCAGCAGAGATCCGCCAGGCAGGCTATCCAATCAGCCCCAGCATTTT.

The V and J genes are TRBV28 and TRBJ1-2; D ambiguous. Germline lookup yields CDR1 MDHEN and CDR2 SYDVKM. CDR3 length equals 13 residues. Trimming removed 6 bases from V and 8 bases from J, with 16 bases in between. The CDR3 region is CASSSTAWQGYTF. As DNA, the CDR3 is TGTGCCAGCAGCAGTACAGCTTGGCAGGGCTACACCTTC.